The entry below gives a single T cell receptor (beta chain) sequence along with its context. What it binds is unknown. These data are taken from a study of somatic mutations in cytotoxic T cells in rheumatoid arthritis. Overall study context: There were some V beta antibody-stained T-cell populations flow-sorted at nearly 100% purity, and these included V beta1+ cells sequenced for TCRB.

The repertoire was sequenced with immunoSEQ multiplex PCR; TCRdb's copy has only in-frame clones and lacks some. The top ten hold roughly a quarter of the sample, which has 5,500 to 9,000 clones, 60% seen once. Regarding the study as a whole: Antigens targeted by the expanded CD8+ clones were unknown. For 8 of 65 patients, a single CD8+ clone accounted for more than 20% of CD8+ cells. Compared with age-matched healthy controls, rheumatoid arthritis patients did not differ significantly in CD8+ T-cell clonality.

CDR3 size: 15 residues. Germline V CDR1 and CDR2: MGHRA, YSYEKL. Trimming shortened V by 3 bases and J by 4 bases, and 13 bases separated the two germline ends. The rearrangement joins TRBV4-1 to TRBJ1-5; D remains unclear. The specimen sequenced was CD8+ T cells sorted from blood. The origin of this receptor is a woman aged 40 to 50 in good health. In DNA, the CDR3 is TGCGCCAGCAGCCAGGCGGACTCCTGGAATCAGCCCCAGCATTTT. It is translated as CASSQADSWNQPQHF.